The T cell receptor beta chain described here comes from a study of OX40 agonist ivuxolimab in advanced cancers. The CDR3 runs 16 residues. CDR1 is SGHRS and CDR2 is YFSETQ in the germline V gene. The V segment lost 4 bases and the J segment 3 bases; nucleotides outside the gene matches: 5. On this clone: Its antigen is as yet unknown.

Exclusion of a patient followed from autoimmune disease history or systemic immunosuppression. Only in-frame clones appear in the TCRdb table, and some are missing; sequencing was by immunoSEQ multiplex PCR. The table shows about 80,000 clones, with 90% to 95% occurring only once. Overall study results and limits: Normalized T-cell clonal expansion was also low in a subset of nonresponders.

The specimen comprised CD4+ or CD8+ T cells sorted from blood, sampled in a trial of the OX40 agonist ivuxolimab. The V and J genes are TRBV5-1 and TRBJ1-4; TRBD1 aligns across 11 bases. The receptor's source is an adult with an advanced solid tumor such as melanoma, head and neck, liver or kidney cancer. The chain's CDR3 is CASSPGQGAANEKLFF. The CDR3 coding sequence is TGCGCCAGCAGCCCTGGACAGGGGGCGGCTAATGAAAAACTGTTTTTT.